The rows below give T cell receptor beta chains drawn from one sample of a study of blood T cell repertoires in COVID-19. TCRdb keeps only in-frame clones here, not all; method: immunoSEQ multiplex PCR. The sample includes fewer than 250,000 clones, around 88% of them seen just once. What was sequenced was PBMCs or T cells enriched from blood (not recorded which). The receptors were gathered from a woman aged 50 to 60 with acute COVID-19. The CDR3 runs from the conserved cysteine through the conserved F or W. The D gene is left open where the match is weak. Not every row has a clone size; where given, it reads once, few, many or a size class.

j_call v_call d_call clone_size cdr3_nt cdr3_aa
TRBJ2-1 TRBV7-9 - - TGTGCCAGCAGCTGGGGAGGAAATGAGCAGTTCTTC CASSWGGNEQFF
TRBJ2-5 TRBV5-1 TRBD1 - TGCGCCAGCAGCTTGCCCCCGGACAGGACAGAGTACTTC CASSLPPDRTEYF
TRBJ2-2 TRBV7-9 TRBD1 few TGTGCCAGCAGCTCGCCGGGACAGGGAATGACCGGGGAGCTGTTTTTT CASSSPGQGMTGELFF
TRBJ1-1 TRBV28 TRBD1 - TGTGCCAGCAGTTTACCTCGGCTCCAGGGGGGAGAAGCTTTCTTT CASSLPRLQGGEAFF
TRBJ2-3 TRBV2 TRBD2 - TGTGCCAGCAGTGAAAGGACTAGCGGGCGGAGGGATACGCAGTATTTT CASSERTSGRRDTQYF
TRBJ1-3 TRBV18 TRBD1 - TGTGCCAGCTCAACAGGGGGCTCTGGAAACACCATATATTTT CASSTGGSGNTIYF
TRBJ2-2 TRBV6-5 TRBD2 - TGTGCCAGCAGGCTTAGCGGGAGGGCGGTCGGGGAGCTGTTTTTT CASRLSGRAVGELFF
TRBJ1-3 TRBV5-5 - - TGTGCCAGCAGCTTTGAAATTGGACTAGCGAACACCATATATTTT CASSFEIGLANTIYF
TRBJ2-1 TRBV5-8 TRBD1 few TGTGCCAGCAGCTCGGGGACAGGGGGGTACAATGAGCAGTTCTTC CASSSGTGGYNEQFF
TRBJ2-5 TRBV7-6 TRBD2 - TGTGCCAGCAGCTTAGTTAGCGGGAGGGCCGAGAGTCAGACCCAGTACTTC CASSLVSGRAESQTQYF
TRBJ2-7 TRBV5-1 TRBD2 - TGCGCCAGCAGCTTGGTACTAGCGGGAGGCAACTACGAGCAGTACTTC CASSLVLAGGNYEQYF